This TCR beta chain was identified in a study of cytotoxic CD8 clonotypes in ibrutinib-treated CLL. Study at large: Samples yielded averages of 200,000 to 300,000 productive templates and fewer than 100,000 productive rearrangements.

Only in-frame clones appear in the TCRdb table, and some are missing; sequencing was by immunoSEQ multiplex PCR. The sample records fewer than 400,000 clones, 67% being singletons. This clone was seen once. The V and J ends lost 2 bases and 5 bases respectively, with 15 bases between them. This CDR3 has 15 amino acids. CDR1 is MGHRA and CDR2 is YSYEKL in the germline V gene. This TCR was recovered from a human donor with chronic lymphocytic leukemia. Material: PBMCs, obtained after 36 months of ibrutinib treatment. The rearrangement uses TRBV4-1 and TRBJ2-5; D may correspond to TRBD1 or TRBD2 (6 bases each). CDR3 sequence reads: CASSQTGGPFETQYF. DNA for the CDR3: TGCGCCAGCAGCCAAACCGGGGGCCCCTTCGAGACCCAGTACTTC.